This T cell receptor (beta chain) was documented in a study of CD8+ T cells in alopecia areata. In the study overall: Patients took tofacitinib for 6 to 18 months, followed by 6 drug-free months.

Treatment given: oral pan-JAK inhibitor, 5-10 mg twice daily. Following extraction, RNA underwent reverse transcription to cDNA, which served as the sequencing template. TCRdb's table, derived via immunoSEQ multiplex PCR, lists solely in-frame clones and lacks some. The sample lists 150,000 to 200,000 clones; less than 75% were seen once. The CDR3 covers 12 residues. Germline loops: CDR1 SQVTM, CDR2 ANQGSEA. V dropped 5 bases and J dropped 8 bases, with 14 bases sitting between them. This clone was seen a few times. The sample here was CD4+ T cells sorted from blood, taken between weeks 55 and 65, from a patient treated with tofacitinib. The V call is TRBV29-1, the J call TRBJ2-3, with a weak D call TRBD1 (6 bases). The receptor was derived from a human donor with alopecia areata. In DNA, the CDR3 is TGCAGCGTTTCAGGGGTCAAAGGTACGCAGTATTTT. As protein: CSVSGVKGTQYF.